One T cell receptor (beta chain) is described in this entry. This entry comes from a study of T-cell reconstitution after alpha-beta-depleted transplantation in children. Germline CDR1 reads DFQATT; CDR2 reads SNEGSKA (reference sequence). This CDR3 spans 14 amino acids. V lost 2 bases and J lost 1, with 8 bases in between. Preparation of the TCRbeta library used unique molecular identifiers. Each CDR3 protein gets one entry after TCRdb re-called the PCR reads with MiXCR. Of approximately 230,000 distinct CDR3 sequences in the sample, more than 20% were seen once. The material was PBMCs, obtained before TCRalphabeta/CD19-depleted stem cell transplant. The sequence was collected from a girl between 2 and 10 years old with Fanconi anemia, due to receive a stem cell transplant. The chain is built from TRBV20-1 and TRBJ2-2; D remains ambiguous. CDR3 nucleotides: TGCAGTGCTAGATACCACCTGAACACCGGGGAGCTGTTTTTT. Its protein is CSARYHLNTGELFF.